These 27 T cell receptor beta chains were sequenced from one sample in a study of OX40 agonist ivuxolimab in advanced cancers. Here immunoSEQ multiplex PCR was the method, and the copy in TCRdb shows in-frame clones only, minus some. The data contain tens of thousands of clones, 70% to 90% of them seen just once; the ten biggest clones take up approximately 1.6%. Source: CD4+ or CD8+ T cells sorted from blood, taken in a trial of the OX40 agonist ivuxolimab. The receptors stem from an adult with an advanced solid tumor such as melanoma, head and neck, liver or kidney cancer.

The V and J genes are TRBV2 and TRBJ1-5, with D possibly TRBD1 on 5 matching bases. The CDR3 length is 15 residues. Per the germline V gene, CDR1 is SNHLY and CDR2 is FYNNEI. V was pared by 6 bases and J by 1 base, with 13 bases between. The CDR3 spells CASSEWGVSNQPQHF. Here the CDR3 DNA reads TGTGCCAGCAGCGAATGGGGGGTCAGCAATCAGCCCCAGCATTTT.

CDR3 coding DNA: TGTGCCAGCAGCGTAGCGTTAGACACAGATACGCAGTATTTT. Its translation: CASSVALDTDTQYF. The chain combines TRBV9 with TRBJ2-3; D is ambiguous. This CDR3 comprises 14 residues. From germline, CDR1 is SGDLS and CDR2 YYNGEE. V was pared by 0 bases and J by 2 bases, with 7 bases between.

The chain recombines TRBV5-4 with TRBJ1-1; the match to TRBD1 covers 8 bases. Germline-derived CDR1 and CDR2 are SGHNT and YYREEE (reference sequence). Trimming cost V 4 bases and J 11 bases; bases outside gene matches: 10. The CDR3 covers 13 residues. The CDR3 bases are TGTGCCAGCAGCCGGAGCAGGGGGCGGGAGGCTTTCTTT. This encodes CASSRSRGREAFF.

This chain connects TRBV27 to TRBJ2-7; 13 nucleotides line up with TRBD2. Germline V gene sequence: CDR1 MNHEY, CDR2 SMNVEV (reference sequence). V shed 6 bases, J shed 3 bases, and the junction held 14 bases outside the gene matches. CDR3 length: 18 residues. CDR3 amino acids: CASRGLAGVGSANYEQYF. CDR3 coding DNA: TGTGCCAGCAGAGGACTAGCGGGAGTTGGTTCGGCCAACTACGAGCAGTACTTC.

This clone was found a few times. The chain couples TRBV30 to TRBJ1-3, with TRBD1 matching over 7 bases. Germline values: CDR1 GTSNPN, CDR2 SVGIG (reference sequence). J gave up 0 bases and V 6 bases, and 11 bases lay outside the gene matches. The CDR3 has 16 residues. CDR3 bases: TGTGCCTGCGCCCTCAAGGGGGCCAGCTCTGGAAACACCATATATTTT. This translates into CACALKGASSGNTIYF.

The chain joins TRBV7-3 to TRBJ1-2, with TRBD1 matching over 8 bases. CDR1 is SGHTA and CDR2 is FQGTGA in the germline V gene. Trimming at V came to 5 bases and at J to 6 bases, leaving 8 bases not matched to a gene. The CDR3 sequence is 14 residues long. DNA for the CDR3: TGTGCCAGCAGCCTCGGACAGGGCGCCGATGGCTACACCTTC. It translates to CASSLGQGADGYTF. Drawing the rest from reference TRBV7-3 and TRBJ1-2, the complete variable domain is GAGVSQTPSNKVTEKGKYVELRCDPISGHTALYWYRQSLGQGPEFLIYFQGTGAADDSGLPNDRFFAVRPEGSVSTLKIQRTERGDSAVYLCASSLGQGADGYTFGSGTRLTVV.

The V and J genes are TRBV10-1 and TRBJ2-3, with D possibly being TRBD1 or TRBD2 (7 bases each). The CDR3 is 14 residues long. Trimming took 4 bases from V and 3 from J, leaving 11 bases between them. From germline, CDR1 is WNHNN and CDR2 SYGVQD (reference sequence). CDR3 sequence: CASSAGGGTDTQYF. CDR3 sequence (DNA): TGCGCCAGCAGTGCAGGGGGGGGAACAGATACGCAGTATTTT.

This chain uses TRBV11-2 with TRBJ1-1; tentative D call: TRBD1 (5 bases). The CDR3 consists of 14 residues. The V end was cut by 5 bases, the J end by 4 bases, with 14 bases between. From germline, CDR1 is SGHAT and CDR2 FQNNGV. The CDR3 loop is CASSPFSGGTEAFF. DNA of the CDR3: TGTGCCAGCAGCCCCTTCTCGGGGGGCACTGAAGCTTTCTTT.

The chain recombines TRBV7-3 with TRBJ2-2; no reliable D call. The CDR3 length is 13 residues. The germline V gene encodes CDR1 SGHTA and CDR2 FQGTGA. Deletions cut 3 bases from V and 4 bases from J, with 6 bases between. DNA for the CDR3: TGTGCCAGCAGCTTGTTGAGCACCGGGGAGCTGTTTTTT. It is translated as CASSLLSTGELFF.

This chain links TRBV7-8 with TRBJ2-5, with 11 nucleotides matching TRBD2. Near its end, the DNA agrees better with TRBJ2-7, so the J call may be wrong. This CDR3 is 16 amino acids long. The germline V gene encodes CDR1 SGHVS and CDR2 FQNEAQ. CDR3 loop: CASSAGTSGNRGEQYF. The CDR3 DNA is TGTGCCAGCAGCGCAGGGACTAGCGGTAACAGGGGCGAGCAGTACTTC.

This chain links TRBV5-4 with TRBJ1-1, with 9 positions matching TRBD1. The V gene's germline CDR1 is SGHNT and CDR2 YYREEE (reference sequence). Trimming at V came to 3 bases and at J to 5 bases, leaving 17 bases not matched to a gene. The CDR3 totals 18 residues. The CDR3 bases are TGTGCCAGCAGCTCGACCCAGCGGACAGGGGCTCGAGGAACTGAAGCTTTCTTT. It encodes CASSSTQRTGARGTEAFF.

The CDR3 protein is CASSRTGAGGYTF. Written as DNA, the CDR3 is TGTGCCAGCAGCCGAACAGGGGCTGGGGGCTACACCTTC. The V call is TRBV6-4, the J call TRBJ1-2, with TRBD1 matching 7 bases. The germline gives CDR1 MRHNA, CDR2 SNTAGT. The J segment lost 8 bases and the V segment lost 6 bases, leaving 9 bases of the junction unmatched. The length of the CDR3 is 13 residues.

The chain is built from TRBV29-1 and TRBJ1-1; 10 nucleotides align to TRBD1. Germline lookup yields CDR1 SQVTM and CDR2 ANQGSEA. This CDR3 is 12 amino acids long. V was clipped by 5 bases and J by 5 bases; unmatched bases: 2. CDR3 sequence (DNA): TGCAGCGTTAGGACAGGGGGTACTGAAGCTTTCTTT. This encodes CSVRTGGTEAFF.

CDR3 bases: TGTGCCAGCAGCTTAGGATTAGGGCAAGAGACCCAGTACTTC. It yields the protein CASSLGLGQETQYF. V gene TRBV11-3 combines with J gene TRBJ2-5; D gene ambiguous. This CDR3 has 14 residues. Germline assignment: CDR1 SGHNT and CDR2 YENEEA. With 1 base removed from V and 2 bases from J, the gap between germline ends came to 8 bases.

This clone was seen just once. The chain combines TRBV5-1 with TRBJ2-3; 11 nucleotides match TRBD2. The CDR3 consists of 16 residues. The germline CDR1 and CDR2 sequences are SGHRS and YFSETQ. Trimming at V came to 4 bases and at J to 6 bases, leaving 10 bases not matched to a gene. DNA for the CDR3: TGCGCCAGCAGCCTGCTAGCGGGGGGTAACACGGATACGCAGTATTTT. It codes for CASSLLAGGNTDTQYF.

V usage is TRBV9 and J usage is TRBJ1-2, with D hard to call. Trimming stripped 0 bases from V and 0 bases from J, with 6 bases between. Germline CDR1 and CDR2: SGDLS and YYNGEE. The CDR3 sequence is 14 residues long. Here the CDR3 reads CASSVGLANYGYTF. CDR3 in DNA: TGTGCCAGCAGCGTAGGATTAGCTAACTATGGCTACACCTTC.

The J gene is TRBJ2-3, the V gene TRBV27; D may correspond to TRBD1 or TRBD2 (5 bases each). CDR1 is MNHEY and CDR2 is SMNVEV in the germline V gene (reference sequence). The CDR3 has 17 amino acids. Trimming shortened V by 8 bases and J by 4 bases, and 25 bases separated the two germline ends. CDR3 nucleotide sequence: TGTGCCAGCGCAGTTCGCCCGAGGGGAGATAGGGCAGATACGCAGTATTTT. Protein product: CASAVRPRGDRADTQYF.

This clone has just one count. The chain recombines TRBV4-1 with TRBJ2-3, with D perhaps assigned TRBD1 or TRBD2 (6 bases each). V shed 4 bases and J shed 0 bases, with 11 bases lying between them. The CDR3 runs 15 residues. CDR1 is MGHRA, CDR2 YSYEKL, per germline. For the CDR3, the DNA is TGCGCCAGCAGCCGGAGGGGGGACAGCACAGATACGCAGTATTTT. Encoded protein: CASSRRGDSTDTQYF.

The J gene is TRBJ1-4, the V gene TRBV11-2; D is possibly TRBD1 (5 bases). This CDR3 has 15 residues. Germline CDR1 reads SGHAT; CDR2 reads FQNNGV. V lost 5 bases to trimming and J lost 6 bases, with 16 bases between them. CDR3 protein: CASSRQVRTYEKLFF. CDR3 DNA: TGTGCCAGCAGCCGTCAGGTTCGGACATATGAAAAACTGTTTTTT.

CDR3 residues: CAILTSTGELFF. The CDR3 coding sequence is TGTGCCATCTTAACAAGCACCGGGGAGCTGTTTTTT. This rearrangement joins TRBV7-9 to TRBJ2-2; no clear D gene. Germline loops: CDR1 SEHNR, CDR2 FQNEAQ (reference sequence). This CDR3 contains 12 residues. Trimming shortened V by 10 bases and J by 4 bases, and 10 bases separated the two germline ends.

The chain couples TRBV19 to TRBJ2-5; D unclear. V was clipped by 0 bases and J by 5 bases, with 10 bases between them. The germline V gene has CDR1 LNHDA and CDR2 SQIVND (reference sequence). CDR3 length equals 14 residues. This CDR3 is CASSIDSSAETQYF. CDR3 DNA sequence: TGTGCCAGTAGTATAGATTCCAGCGCGGAGACCCAGTACTTC.

This clone occurred once. The J gene is TRBJ2-5, the V gene TRBV11-2; maybe TRBD1 (5 bases). Germline assignment: CDR1 SGHAT and CDR2 FQNNGV. V shed 1 base and J shed 3 bases, with 9 bases lying between them. The CDR3 has 14 residues. The CDR3 loop is CASSLGPGKETQYF. As DNA, the CDR3 is TGTGCCAGCAGCTTAGGACCAGGGAAAGAGACCCAGTACTTC.

The rearrangement uses TRBV5-4 and TRBJ2-2; TRBD2 agrees at 10 bases. The CDR3 loop spans 15 amino acids. In germline, CDR1 is SGHNT, CDR2 YYREEE (reference sequence). Unmatched junction bases numbered 9, after V lost 4 bases and J lost 9 bases. The CDR3 DNA is TGTGCCAGCAGCACTAGCGGGGAGGCGAAAAGGGAGCTGTTTTTT. This sequence encodes CASSTSGEAKRELFF.

The chain couples TRBV5-1 to TRBJ1-6; D gene unclear. Germline-derived CDR1 and CDR2 are SGHRS and YFSETQ. The CDR3 spans 19 residues. V shed 3 bases and J shed 0 bases, with 19 bases lying between them. In nucleotides, the CDR3 is TGCGCCAGCAGCTCGAAGGCAGGCCGAAGTAGCTCCTATAATTCACCCCTCCACTTT. It is translated as CASSSKAGRSSSYNSPLHF.

A few counts support this clone. The chain combines TRBV2 with TRBJ1-4; D gene ambiguous. Trimming shortened V by 4 bases and J by 3 bases, and 12 bases separated the two germline ends. The CDR3 consists of 15 residues. Germline CDR1 reads SNHLY; CDR2 reads FYNNEI. CDR3 loop: CASSAGDWANEKLFF. The CDR3 DNA reads as TGTGCCAGCAGTGCCGGGGATTGGGCTAATGAAAAACTGTTTTTT.

The gene calls are TRBV19 and TRBJ2-1; 12 nucleotides align to TRBD2. This CDR3 comprises 14 residues. CDR1 LNHDA and CDR2 SQIVND come from the germline V gene (reference sequence). Losses at the gene ends were 3 bases for V and 15 bases for J; bases not matched to a gene: 9. The CDR3 loop is CASSMGLAGGPGFF. The CDR3 DNA is TGTGCCAGTAGTATGGGGCTAGCGGGAGGGCCAGGGTTCTTC.

V usage is TRBV2 and J usage is TRBJ2-1, with D unresolved. Germline lookup yields CDR1 SNHLY and CDR2 FYNNEI. V was clipped by 6 bases and J by 4 bases, with 16 bases between them. This CDR3 is 15 amino acids long. Written as DNA, the CDR3 is TGTGCCAGCAGCGCAAAAACGGGCGGTTACAATGAGCAGTTCTTC. It translates to CASSAKTGGYNEQFF.